These 26 T cell receptor beta chains came from one sample sequenced in a study of T cell changes during pregnancy in multiple sclerosis. Repertoires were generated with immunoSEQ multiplex PCR, while TCRdb's copy carries only in-frame clones and drops some. The sample carries tens of thousands of clones, 87% recorded once. The sequenced sample was CD8+ T cells from peripheral blood mononuclear cells, obtained before pregnancy. These receptors originate from a female donor with multiple sclerosis, enrolled in a pregnancy study.

V is TRBV27 and J is TRBJ2-1, with D tentatively TRBD1 (5 bases). V was pared by 5 bases and J by 5 bases, with 13 bases between. There are 14 residues in the CDR3. Germline CDR1 and CDR2: MNHEY and SMNVEV (reference sequence). CDR3 in amino acids: CASSIDWGDNEQFF. The CDR3 DNA is TGTGCCAGCAGTATAGACTGGGGCGACAATGAGCAGTTCTTC.

The chain combines TRBV27 with TRBJ1-1, with a weak D call TRBD1 (5 bases). CDR1 MNHEY and CDR2 SMNVEV come from the germline V gene (reference sequence). This CDR3 has 12 amino acids. Between the trimmed V and J ends, which lost 5 bases and 11 bases, there was a span of 15 bases. The CDR3 reads CASSLLGGDAFF. The CDR3 DNA reads TGTGCCAGCAGTCTACTGGGGGGGGACGCTTTCTTT.

This chain connects TRBV27 to TRBJ2-2; D is perhaps TRBD1 (6 bases). V was shortened by 6 bases and J by 4 bases, with 6 bases between the two germline ends. Germline-derived CDR1 and CDR2 are MNHEY and SMNVEV (reference sequence). The CDR3 extends over 12 amino acids. The CDR3 is CASRGATGELFF. The CDR3 DNA reads as TGTGCCAGCAGGGGGGCCACCGGGGAGCTGTTTTTT.

This chain uses TRBV4-1 with TRBJ1-4; no definite D call. The germline V gene encodes CDR1 MGHRA and CDR2 YSYEKL. The CDR3 covers 14 residues. V was shortened by 2 bases and J by 7 bases, with 11 bases between the two germline ends. DNA for the CDR3: TGCGCCAGCAGCCAATCCCTGAGAGGTGAAAAACTGTTTTTT. Translating it yields CASSQSLRGEKLFF.

The rearrangement joins TRBV25-1 to TRBJ2-1, with TRBD1 identical over 7 bases. CDR3 length: 11 amino acids. After removal of 4 bases from V and 9 bases from J, the junction contained 0 bases not matched to a gene. From germline, CDR1 is MGHDK and CDR2 SYGVNS. CDR3 sequence (DNA): TGTGCCAGCAGTGGACAGGGTGAGCAGTTCTTC. Protein: CASSGQGEQFF.

The rearrangement uses TRBV27 and TRBJ2-7; D uncertain. The CDR3 length is 16 residues. Germline lookup yields CDR1 MNHEY and CDR2 SMNVEV (reference sequence). Trimming pared 3 bases from V and 1 base from J, leaving 16 bases between. The CDR3: CASSFDGGLGSYEQYF. CDR3 coding DNA: TGTGCCAGCAGTTTTGATGGTGGGCTGGGTTCCTACGAGCAGTACTTC.

The chain has TRBV6-1 and TRBJ1-2, with 11 positions matching TRBD1. The germline V gene encodes CDR1 MNHNS and CDR2 SASEGT. V gave up 5 bases and J gave up 7 bases; unmatched junction bases: 9. This CDR3 spans 15 amino acids. For the CDR3, the DNA is TGTGCCAGCAGTTCCGCCCCCGGGACAGGGGGTGGCTACACCTTC. This sequence encodes CASSSAPGTGGGYTF.

This sequence joins TRBV5-6 and TRBJ2-7; TRBD1 agrees at 9 bases. Germline CDR1 SGHDT, CDR2 YYEEEE. The CDR3 is made up of 15 amino acids. The junction had 9 bases not matched to a gene; V was cut back by 4 bases and J by 4 bases. The CDR3 bases are TGTGCCAGCAGCCCGACCGAACAGGGGGCGTACGAGCAGTACTTC. Protein: CASSPTEQGAYEQYF.

The chain joins TRBV28 to TRBJ2-7; a possible D gene is TRBD2 (7 bases). CDR1 and CDR2 (germline): MDHEN, SYDVKM. CDR3 length: 15 amino acids. Trimming took 1 base from V and 5 from J, leaving 15 bases between them. In nucleotides, the CDR3 is TGTGCCAGCAGTTTATCGGAGGGGGGGCTCGACGAGCAGTACTTC. Its protein is CASSLSEGGLDEQYF.

The rearrangement links TRBV15 to TRBJ1-2; a possible D gene is TRBD1 (5 bases). The CDR3 is 14 amino acids. The germline V and J ends were trimmed by 0 bases and 4 bases, with 9 bases remaining between them. Germline V gene lookup returns CDR1 LNHNV and CDR2 YYDKDF (reference sequence). The DNA of the CDR3 is TGTGCCACCAGCAGAGATCGGGGGTCCTATGGCTACACCTTC. Translation: CATSRDRGSYGYTF.

The V gene is TRBV28, the J gene TRBJ2-7; D is perhaps TRBD2 (5 bases). Germline assignment: CDR1 MDHEN and CDR2 SYDVKM. There are 17 residues in the CDR3. Trimming removed 2 bases from V and 4 bases from J, with 21 bases in between. CDR3 sequence (DNA): TGTGCCAGCAGTTTAGGGGATACTGGAGGATTAGGGTACGAGCAGTACTTC. It translates to CASSLGDTGGLGYEQYF.

This chain uses TRBV6-4 with TRBJ2-3; TRBD2 might be the D (5 bases). Germline V lookup: CDR1 MRHNA, CDR2 SNTAGT. The V end was cut by 3 bases, the J end by 1 base, with 8 bases between. The CDR3 has 14 residues. The CDR3 protein is CASSERAGTDTQYF. In DNA form, the CDR3 reads TGTGCCAGCAGTGAACGAGCGGGCACAGATACGCAGTATTTT.

CDR3 loop: CASSLGGADNEQFF. DNA of the CDR3: TGTGCCAGCAGCTTGGGGGGGGCGGACAATGAGCAGTTCTTC. This chain uses TRBV7-9 with TRBJ2-1, with a possible D match to TRBD2 (7 bases). Germline values: CDR1 SEHNR, CDR2 FQNEAQ (reference sequence). The ends were cut back, 3 bases at V and 5 bases at J, with 11 bases in the middle. The CDR3 contains 14 residues.

The J gene is TRBJ1-1, the V gene TRBV5-1; TRBD1 matches 8 bases. CDR3 length: 16 amino acids. The V gene's germline CDR1 is SGHRS and CDR2 YFSETQ. V lost 2 bases and J lost 6; bases outside the gene matches: 12. CDR3 DNA: TGCGCCAGCAGCTTCGCAGGACAGGGAATGGGAGCTGAAGCTTTCTTT. It translates to CASSFAGQGMGAEAFF.

The genes are TRBV5-6 and TRBJ1-5; maybe TRBD1 (5 bases). Germline CDR1 is SGHDT and CDR2 is YYEEEE. This CDR3 is 15 amino acids long. The V end lost 4 bases, the J end lost 2 bases, and 13 bases lay between the germline ends. This CDR3 is CASSLGLQGNQPQHF. The CDR3 region has the DNA TGTGCCAGCAGCCTGGGCCTACAGGGCAATCAGCCCCAGCATTTT.

This clone was found once. The chain is built from TRBV28 and TRBJ2-3; no clear D. Trimming took off 5 bases at V and 0 bases at J, with 9 bases between the two ends. Per the germline V gene, CDR1 is MDHEN and CDR2 is SYDVKM. This CDR3 is 14 amino acids long. DNA for the CDR3: TGTGCCAGCAGTGCGGCGGCAAGCACAGATACGCAGTATTTT. It translates to CASSAAASTDTQYF.

The chain carries TRBV13 and TRBJ2-2; the match to TRBD1 covers 7 bases. J gave up 5 bases and V 0 bases, and 6 bases lay outside the gene matches. Germline CDR1 and CDR2: PRHDT and FYEKMQ (reference sequence). The CDR3 is made up of 16 amino acids. The CDR3 coding sequence is TGTGCCAGCAGCTTAGGCCTCGGACAGGTTACCGGGGAGCTGTTTTTT. As protein: CASSLGLGQVTGELFF.

The gene calls are TRBV6-5 and TRBJ2-2, with TRBD1 identical over 8 bases. The CDR3 is 14 residues long. The J segment lost 6 bases and the V segment lost 7 bases, leaving 7 bases of the junction unmatched. Germline V gene data show CDR1 as MNHEY and CDR2 as SVGAGI. CDR3 in DNA: TGTGCCAGCATCAAGACAGGGGTTGCCGGGGAGCTGTTTTTT. Its protein is CASIKTGVAGELFF.

CDR3 amino acids: CASRASGYYEQYF. The CDR3 nucleotides read TGTGCCAGCCGGGCTAGCGGATACTACGAGCAGTACTTC. V gene TRBV7-9 combines with J gene TRBJ2-7; 7 bases agree with TRBD2. This CDR3 is 13 amino acids long. CDR1 and CDR2 from the germline V gene are SEHNR and FQNEAQ (reference sequence). The ends lost 8 bases at V and 3 bases at J; junction bases unmatched: 7.

The rearrangement links TRBV7-2 to TRBJ2-3; maybe TRBD1 (5 bases). Germline loops: CDR1 SGHTA, CDR2 FQGNSA. The germline V and J ends were trimmed by 0 bases and 4 bases, with 11 bases remaining between them. This CDR3 is built from 15 residues. Here the CDR3 DNA reads TGTGCCAGCAGCTTAGCAAGTCAGGGCTCAGATACGCAGTATTTT. This gives the protein CASSLASQGSDTQYF. The variable domain in full, with the rest retrieved from reference TRBV7-2 and TRBJ2-3, is GAGVSQSPSNKVTEKGKDVELRCDPISGHTALYWYRQSLGQGLEFLIYFQGNSAPDKSGLPSDRFSAERTGGSVSTLTIQRTQQEDSAVYLCASSLASQGSDTQYFGPGTRLTVL.

The rearrangement links TRBV27 to TRBJ2-1; 11 positions match TRBD2. This CDR3 spans 14 amino acids. V gave up 5 bases and J gave up 8 bases; unmatched junction bases: 5. The germline V gene encodes CDR1 MNHEY and CDR2 SMNVEV (reference sequence). The CDR3 here is CASSLIAGGDEQFF. The CDR3 DNA reads as TGTGCCAGCAGTCTAATAGCGGGAGGGGATGAGCAGTTCTTC.

By sample share, this clone is medium-sized. V is TRBV6-1 and J is TRBJ2-1, with 7 positions matching TRBD2. Germline loops: CDR1 MNHNS, CDR2 SASEGT. The CDR3 runs to 13 residues. V was clipped by 3 bases and J by 5 bases; unmatched bases: 1. The CDR3 loop reads CASSERENNEQFF. The DNA of the CDR3 is TGTGCCAGCAGTGAGCGGGAGAACAATGAGCAGTTCTTC.

The rearrangement uses TRBV7-2 and TRBJ2-7; a weak D match, TRBD1 (5 bases). With 1 base removed from V and 7 bases from J, the gap between germline ends came to 11 bases. Germline V gene sequence: CDR1 SGHTA, CDR2 FQGNSA. The CDR3 length is 13 residues. This chain's CDR3 is CASSLGTGWEQYF. Written as DNA, the CDR3 is TGTGCCAGCAGCTTAGGAACAGGATGGGAGCAGTACTTC.

This clone was seen once. The chain links TRBV12-5 to TRBJ2-3; TRBD1 matches 8 bases. CDR1 LGHNT and CDR2 FRNRAP come from the germline V gene. V was pared by 5 bases and J by 3 bases, with 10 bases of the junction left unmatched. The CDR3 is 16 amino acids. The CDR3 sequence: CASGPQGAGITDTQYF. The CDR3, as DNA: TGTGCTAGTGGTCCGCAGGGGGCGGGGATTACAGATACGCAGTATTTT.

The chain uses TRBV19 and TRBJ1-2; 7 bases match TRBD1. The V gene end was trimmed by 5 bases and the J gene end by 0 bases; junction bases not matched to a gene: 9. Germline loops: CDR1 LNHDA, CDR2 SQIVND (reference sequence). CDR3 size: 16 residues. CDR3 sequence reads: CASSRAAQGANYGYTF. In nucleotides, the CDR3 is TGTGCCAGTAGTCGAGCCGCTCAGGGGGCTAACTATGGCTACACCTTC.

The CDR3 DNA is TGTGCCAGCAGTCCGTCGGGTTTGAGCAATCAGCCCCAGCATTTT. This gives the protein CASSPSGLSNQPQHF. The chain has TRBV27 and TRBJ1-5; D gene unclear. Germline CDR1 reads MNHEY; CDR2 reads SMNVEV (reference sequence). Trimming left V 5 bases short and J 1 base short, with 12 bases between. The CDR3 contains 15 residues.